The rows below give T cell receptor beta chains drawn from one sample of a study of shared clonotypes between healthy human individuals. Profiling relied on immunoSEQ multiplex PCR, and the TCRdb table lists in-frame clones only, not all of them. The sample has 1,500,000 or so clones; 95% to 97% are singletons. The specimen was naive CD4+ T cells sorted from blood. All receptors derive from a man aged 30 to 39 in good health. Both conserved end residues are part of each CDR3. D genes are given only for firm matches.

DNA: TGCGCCAGCAGCTTGGTATCCGTAAAAGAGACCCAGTACTTC; CDR3: CASSLVSVKETQYF; D: -; J: TRBJ2-5; V: TRBV5-1
DNA: TGTGCCAGCAGTTTAGGGACAGGCCTGGGGCCCCAGCATTTT; CDR3: CASSLGTGLGPQHF; D: TRBD1; J: TRBJ1-5; V: TRBV28
DNA: TGCGCCAGCAGCCAGACAGGGGGAAGTAACTATGCAACTAATGAAAAACTGTTTTTT; CDR3: CASSQTGGSNYATNEKLFF; D: TRBD1; J: TRBJ1-4; V: TRBV5-1
DNA: TGTGCCAGCAGCCGGCCAGACAGGGGGGGCCATCAGCCCCAGCATTTT; CDR3: CASSRPDRGGHQPQHF; D: TRBD1; J: TRBJ1-5; V: TRBV7-4
DNA: TGTGCCAGTAGTACTGGCCGCGGGACAGGGACAGAGACCCAGTACTTC; CDR3: CASSTGRGTGTETQYF; D: TRBD1; J: TRBJ2-5; V: TRBV19
DNA: TGTGCCAGTAGTCCGGGCCTAGCGGGAGTTCGCTACGAGCAGTACTTC; CDR3: CASSPGLAGVRYEQYF; D: TRBD2; J: TRBJ2-7; V: TRBV19
DNA: TGTGCCAGCAGCTTAAGTCTGCTAGCGAGACCCTACGAGCAGTACTTC; CDR3: CASSLSLLARPYEQYF; D: -; J: TRBJ2-7; V: TRBV7-2
DNA: TGTGCCAGCAGACCACTCACGAACACCGGGGAGCTGTTTTTT; CDR3: CASRPLTNTGELFF; D: -; J: TRBJ2-2; V: TRBV27
DNA: TGTGCCAGCAGCCCCCTGGGGGGGAGGGCCTGGGAGCAGTACTTC; CDR3: CASSPLGGRAWEQYF; D: TRBD2; J: TRBJ2-7; V: TRBV28
DNA: TGCGCCAGCAGGGCAGGGGCCTACGAGCAGTACTTC; CDR3: CASRAGAYEQYF; D: -; J: TRBJ2-7; V: TRBV5-1
DNA: TGTGCCAGCAGCTTGAAGTTTGGCGGGAGTGACAATGAGCAGTTCTTC; CDR3: CASSLKFGGSDNEQFF; D: TRBD2; J: TRBJ2-1; V: TRBV5-8